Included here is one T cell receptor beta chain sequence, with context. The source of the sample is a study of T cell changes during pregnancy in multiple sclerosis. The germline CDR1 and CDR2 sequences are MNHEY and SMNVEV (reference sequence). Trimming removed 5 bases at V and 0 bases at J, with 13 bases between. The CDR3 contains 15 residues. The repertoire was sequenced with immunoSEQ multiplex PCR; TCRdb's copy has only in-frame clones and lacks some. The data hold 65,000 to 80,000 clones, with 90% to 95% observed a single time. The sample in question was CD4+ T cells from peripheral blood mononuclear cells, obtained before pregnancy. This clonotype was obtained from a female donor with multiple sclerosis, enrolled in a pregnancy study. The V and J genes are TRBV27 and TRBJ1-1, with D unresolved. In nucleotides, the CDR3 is TGTGCCAGCAGTCACCGGGTGGATGTGAACACTGAAGCTTTCTTT. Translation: CASSHRVDVNTEAFF.